One sample yielded the 32 T cell receptor beta chains listed below, sequenced in a study of vaccination and CD4 T cells after COVID-19. Their recognized antigens are unknown. Treatment defined: roughly ten-day PBMC culture with coronavirus spike peptide pools or control peptides (ViraFEST assay). Researchers used the Oncomine TCR Beta short-read assay to sequence DNA from cultured CD4+ T cells. TCRdb re-called the PCR reads through MiXCR, storing one row per CDR3 protein. The sample shows about 20,000 distinct CDR3 sequences, more than 45% of them seen only once. The specimen was CD4+ T cells from blood, cultured in vitro, collected after SARS-CoV-2 vaccination. Receptors were obtained from a human donor who had recovered from COVID-19.

This clonotype has a handful of counts. The chain links TRBV20-1 to TRBJ2-7, with a tentative D call TRBD2 (6 bases). CDR3 size: 15 residues. The ends were cut back, 0 bases at V and 3 bases at J, with 15 bases in the middle. The V gene's germline CDR1 is DFQATT and CDR2 SNEGSKA (reference sequence). The CDR3: CSARDRAGTGYEQYF. In DNA form, the CDR3 reads TGCAGTGCTAGAGACAGGGCGGGAACGGGCTACGAGCAGTACTTC.

This clonotype was recorded once. CDR3 protein: CASSSPLAGVTDTQYF. The CDR3, as DNA: TGTGCCAGTAGTTCTCCCCTAGCGGGAGTTACAGATACGCAGTATTTT. V gene TRBV19 combines with J gene TRBJ2-3, with 10 positions matching TRBD2. The CDR3 totals 16 residues. V shed 5 bases and J 3 bases; nucleotides not matched to a gene: 8. Germline V gives CDR1 LNHDA, CDR2 SQIVND (reference sequence).

A few counts support this clonotype. The chain carries TRBV11-3 and TRBJ2-3, with D unresolved. The V gene's germline CDR1 is SGHNT and CDR2 YENEEA. CDR3 length: 11 amino acids. V was cut by 4 bases and J by 2 bases, with 1 base left in between. The CDR3 region has the DNA TGTGCCAGCAGCTCCACAGATACGCAGTATTTT. Its protein is CASSSTDTQYF.

The gene calls are TRBV28 and TRBJ1-5, with 7 nucleotides matching TRBD1. Germline lookup yields CDR1 MDHEN and CDR2 SYDVKM. This CDR3 is built from 17 residues. Germline trimming cut 3 bases from V and 4 bases from J; bases unmatched to any gene: 12. In nucleotides, the CDR3 is TGTGCCAGCAGTTTTTTTGTACCGGGACAGAAGAATCAGCCCCAGCATTTT. Encoded protein: CASSFFVPGQKNQPQHF.

The rearrangement joins TRBV6-2 or TRBV6-3 to TRBJ1-1; no reliable D call. The ends were cut back, 0 bases at V and 8 bases at J, with 7 bases in the middle. In germline, CDR1 is MNHEY, CDR2 SVGEGT. The CDR3 sequence is 12 residues long. The CDR3 sequence is CASSYSQREAFF. The CDR3 DNA reads as TGTGCCAGCAGTTACTCTCAACGGGAAGCTTTCTTT.

This chain connects TRBV2 to TRBJ1-2; tentative D call: TRBD1 (6 bases). The CDR3 is 14 residues long. Trimming removed 8 bases from V and 3 bases from J, with 16 bases in between. The germline gives CDR1 SNHLY, CDR2 FYNNEI. CDR3 DNA sequence: TGTGCCAGCGGGGGGCCCCCAAGGCACTATGGCTACACCTTC. Translation gives CASGGPPRHYGYTF.

The rearrangement links TRBV2 to TRBJ1-5; 7 positions agree with TRBD1. CDR3 length equals 14 residues. Germline CDR1 SNHLY, CDR2 FYNNEI. V shed 7 bases, J shed 6 bases, and the junction held 9 bases outside the gene matches. This CDR3 is CASTRDRVSQPQHF. The CDR3 DNA sequence: TGTGCCAGCACCCGAGACAGGGTATCTCAGCCCCAGCATTTT.

The chain joins TRBV9 to TRBJ1-3; maybe TRBD1 (5 bases). Looked up from germline, CDR1 is SGDLS and CDR2 is YYNGEE. This CDR3 region has 14 residues. Trimming took off 0 bases at V and 4 bases at J, with 8 bases between the two ends. CDR3 nucleotides: TGTGCCAGCAGCGTAGTAGGGGACGGAAACACCATATATTTT. Translated: CASSVVGDGNTIYF.

This clonotype was seen a few times. The chain couples TRBV19 to TRBJ1-1; D is ambiguous. The germline V gene has CDR1 LNHDA and CDR2 SQIVND (reference sequence). This CDR3 is 13 amino acids long. Trimming removed 3 bases at V and 1 base at J, with 6 bases between. CDR3 sequence reads: CASSISGNTEAFF. For the CDR3, the DNA is TGTGCCAGTAGTATTTCGGGGAACACTGAAGCTTTCTTT.

This sequence joins TRBV19 and TRBJ1-2; 9 bases match TRBD1. CDR1 and CDR2 (germline): LNHDA, SQIVND (reference sequence). Trimming removed 2 bases from V and 6 bases from J; junction bases left unmatched: 7. There are 15 residues in the CDR3. The CDR3 DNA reads as TGTGCCAGTAGTATAATCGGGGGGACAGGGCATGGCTACACCTTC. It specifies CASSIIGGTGHGYTF.

The chain combines TRBV4-3 with TRBJ1-1; D remains unclear. CDR3 length: 14 residues. V shed 1 base and J shed 4 bases, with 10 bases lying between them. Germline CDR1 reads LGHNA; CDR2 reads YSLEER. Here the CDR3 DNA reads TGCGCCAGCAGCCAAGTGAGAGGCGGCACTGAAGCTTTCTTT. Translation gives CASSQVRGGTEAFF.

This clonotype occurred a few times. The genes are TRBV6-2 or TRBV6-3 and TRBJ2-7, with 9 positions matching TRBD1. Trimming at V came to 5 bases and at J to 6 bases, leaving 8 bases not matched to a gene. The CDR3 sequence is 14 residues long. Germline V CDR1 and CDR2: MNHEY, SVGEGT. CDR3 DNA: TGTGCCAGCAGTATCCGGGACAGGGTAACCGAGCAGTACTTC. Protein: CASSIRDRVTEQYF.

J is TRBJ1-2 and V is TRBV28; TRBD1 aligns across 8 bases. The germline V gene has CDR1 MDHEN and CDR2 SYDVKM. The CDR3 totals 13 residues. V was clipped by 3 bases and J by 8 bases; unmatched bases: 5. CDR3 nucleotide sequence: TGTGCCAGCAGTTTCCAGGGGGCGCCCGGCTACACCTTC. This sequence encodes CASSFQGAPGYTF.

In its sample, this clonotype was seen once. V gene TRBV4-1 combines with J gene TRBJ1-5, with D possibly being TRBD1 (6 bases). CDR1 MGHRA and CDR2 YSYEKL come from the germline V gene. The CDR3 is made up of 16 amino acids. Trimming pared 3 bases from V and 2 bases from J, leaving 14 bases between. The CDR3 region has the DNA TGCGCCAGCAGCCACGGGATAGGGGGAGGCAATCAGCCCCAGCATTTT. This encodes CASSHGIGGGNQPQHF.

The V gene is TRBV2, the J gene TRBJ1-5; 7 bases map to TRBD1. This CDR3 is 13 amino acids long. Germline CDR1 reads SNHLY; CDR2 reads FYNNEI. The trim removed 7 bases at V and 5 bases at J, leaving 5 bases unmatched. CDR3 amino acids: CASKGTEDQPQHF. CDR3 DNA sequence: TGTGCCAGCAAAGGGACAGAAGATCAGCCCCAGCATTTT.

The V call is TRBV19, the J call TRBJ2-1, with D uncertain. This CDR3 region has 17 residues. The V and J ends lost 4 bases and 2 bases respectively, with 18 bases between them. Germline CDR1 and CDR2: LNHDA and SQIVND (reference sequence). CDR3 sequence: CASSTVTRADTYNEQFF. The CDR3 region has the DNA TGTGCCAGTAGTACCGTTACCCGGGCGGATACCTACAATGAGCAGTTCTTC.

This clonotype was seen a few times. V and J are TRBV12-3 or TRBV12-4 and TRBJ1-6, with D possibly matching TRBD1 (5 bases). V was cut by 5 bases and J by 8 bases, with 16 bases left in between. There are 15 residues in the CDR3. The DNA for the CDR3 is TGTGCCAGCAGTGGTCGAGGGACTTCCTATTCACCCCTCCACTTT. Amino acid sequence: CASSGRGTSYSPLHF.

The genes are TRBV6-1 and TRBJ2-7; no reliable D call. Germline V gene sequence: CDR1 MNHNS, CDR2 SASEGT. The CDR3 sequence is 10 residues long. V gave up 10 bases and J gave up 9 bases, with 13 bases separating them. CDR3 in DNA: TGTGCCACCCTCTTGGGCGGGCAGTACTTC. Protein: CATLLGGQYF.

The genes are TRBV19 and TRBJ2-4; D gene uncertain. There are 14 residues in the CDR3. Germline-derived CDR1 and CDR2 are LNHDA and SQIVND (reference sequence). Trimming stripped 4 bases from V and 8 bases from J, with 15 bases between. DNA for the CDR3: TGTGCCAGTAGTACCCAGTCCGGAGAGTACATTCAGTACTTC. The encoded protein is CASSTQSGEYIQYF.

J is TRBJ1-1 and V is TRBV7-9; D gene ambiguous. V lost 0 bases and J 1 base, leaving 9 bases between the germline ends. Germline V gene data show CDR1 as SEHNR and CDR2 as FQNEAQ (reference sequence). CDR3 size: 15 residues. CDR3 sequence reads: CASSLANSQNTEAFF. CDR3 DNA sequence: TGTGCCAGCAGCTTAGCTAACAGCCAGAACACTGAAGCTTTCTTT.

This clonotype was detected once. The rearrangement links TRBV30 to TRBJ1-1, with no clear D. In germline, CDR1 is GTSNPN, CDR2 SVGIG (reference sequence). This CDR3 is 12 amino acids long. Trimming pared 1 base from V and 4 bases from J, leaving 7 bases between. The CDR3 protein is CAWSEVFTEAFF. The CDR3, as DNA: TGTGCCTGGAGTGAAGTTTTCACTGAAGCTTTCTTT.

The V gene is TRBV6-2 or TRBV6-3, the J gene TRBJ1-1; D gene uncertain. This CDR3 region has 13 residues. Germline-derived CDR1 and CDR2 are MNHEY and SVGEGT. Trimming left V 6 bases short and J 7 bases short, with 15 bases between. CDR3 DNA: TGTGCCAGCAGAACTGACCCAACCGTTGAAGCTTTCTTT. Its protein product is CASRTDPTVEAFF.

This clonotype has only a few counts. The chain links TRBV5-6 to TRBJ1-1, with D uncertain. The CDR3 sequence is 14 residues long. Germline assignment: CDR1 SGHDT and CDR2 YYEEEE. V was clipped by 3 bases and J by 3 bases, with 12 bases between them. DNA of the CDR3: TGTGCCAGCAGCTGGGAGGGATGGGACACTGAAGCTTTCTTT. This sequence encodes CASSWEGWDTEAFF.

The chain recombines TRBV11-3 with TRBJ1-1, with D unclear. V lost 2 bases and J 5 bases, leaving 9 bases between the germline ends. The CDR3 covers 13 residues. The germline CDR1 and CDR2 sequences are SGHNT and YENEEA. The chain's CDR3 is CASSLRWETEAFF. The DNA for the CDR3 is TGTGCCAGCAGCTTACGTTGGGAAACTGAAGCTTTCTTT.

This clonotype is labeled as medium-sized. J is TRBJ2-1 and V is TRBV15; TRBD1 might be the D (5 bases). The CDR3 is 13 amino acids. Trimming removed 0 bases from V and 9 bases from J, with 9 bases in between. Germline values: CDR1 LNHNV, CDR2 YYDKDF (reference sequence). This CDR3 reads CATSRDQGSEQFF. The CDR3 region has the DNA TGTGCCACCAGCAGAGATCAGGGTTCTGAGCAGTTCTTC. The variable domain in full, with the rest retrieved from reference TRBV15 and TRBJ2-1, is DAMVIQNPRYQVTQFGKPVTLSCSQTLNHNVMYWYQQKSSQAPKLLFHYYDKDFNNEADTPDNFQSRRPNTSFCFLDIRSPGLGDTAMYLCATSRDQGSEQFFGPGTRLTVL.

The chain links TRBV20-1 to TRBJ2-1; the match to TRBD2 covers 8 bases. This CDR3 comprises 13 residues. Germline V gene sequence: CDR1 DFQATT, CDR2 SNEGSKA (reference sequence). Germline trimming cut 6 bases from V and 0 bases from J; bases unmatched to any gene: 1. The CDR3: CSASGSSYNEQFF. Here the CDR3 DNA reads TGCAGTGCGAGCGGGAGCTCCTACAATGAGCAGTTCTTC.

This clonotype came up a few times. J is TRBJ1-6 and V is TRBV11-1; no definite D call. Germline CDR1 is SGHAT and CDR2 is FQDESV (reference sequence). With 5 bases removed from V and 5 bases from J, the gap between germline ends came to 10 bases. The CDR3 runs 14 residues. CDR3 bases: TGTGCCAGCAGCAGGTCGGGGAATAATTCACCCCTCCACTTT. It encodes CASSRSGNNSPLHF.

The J gene is TRBJ2-3, the V gene TRBV19; D may be TRBD2 (6 bases). The germline V gene has CDR1 LNHDA and CDR2 SQIVND (reference sequence). V was cut by 8 bases and J by 5 bases, with 14 bases left in between. The CDR3 spans 13 residues. The CDR3 region is CASGAGIGDTQYF. The CDR3 nucleotides are TGTGCCAGTGGTGCGGGGATTGGAGATACGCAGTATTTT.

This chain links TRBV15 with TRBJ2-3; D uncertain. CDR1 is LNHNV and CDR2 is YYDKDF in the germline V gene (reference sequence). This CDR3 has 13 amino acids. Trimming removed 0 bases from V and 3 bases from J, with 4 bases in between. The CDR3 DNA is TGTGCCACCAGCAGAGATGTGACAGATACGCAGTATTTT. Translation: CATSRDVTDTQYF.

In DNA form, the CDR3 reads TGCGCCAGCAGTCATCGTTTAGTAGGGGAAGAGACCCAGTACTTC. It encodes CASSHRLVGEETQYF. The J gene is TRBJ2-5, the V gene TRBV23-1; perhaps TRBD1 as D (5 bases). TRBV23-1 is reported as an ORF; its role is uncertain. Trimming took off 3 bases at V and 3 bases at J, with 14 bases between the two ends. The CDR3 is made up of 15 amino acids.

The chain combines TRBV15 with TRBJ2-2; no reliable D call. V gave up 1 base and J gave up 7 bases, with 4 bases separating them. Germline V gene data show CDR1 as LNHNV and CDR2 as YYDKDF (reference sequence). The CDR3 contains 12 residues. The DNA of the CDR3 is TGTGCCACCAGCAGAGTGAACGGGGAGCTGTTTTTT. Amino acids: CATSRVNGELFF.

The chain recombines TRBV7-2 with TRBJ2-7; possibly TRBD1 or TRBD2 for D (5 bases each). Per the germline V gene, CDR1 is SGHTA and CDR2 is FQGNSA. Trimming removed 5 bases at V and 7 bases at J, with 24 bases between. The CDR3 extends over 16 amino acids. The CDR3 is CASSGLPGRSLEEQYF. The CDR3 DNA reads as TGTGCCAGCAGCGGCTTACCGGGACGGTCCCTCGAGGAGCAGTACTTC. Full variable domain (rest looked up from reference TRBV7-2 and TRBJ2-7): GAGVSQSPSNKVTEKGKDVELRCDPISGHTALYWYRQSLGQGLEFLIYFQGNSAPDKSGLPSDRFSAERTGGSVSTLTIQRTQQEDSAVYLCASSGLPGRSLEEQYFGPGTRLTVT.